This T cell receptor (beta chain) was identified during a study of blood T cells in healthy people across ages. Whole-study findings and limits: Long-lived donors exceeded aged donors in naive CD4+ cells and diversity. Roughly linear age-related decline in beta diversity appeared, significant by age around 36.

It was with a sample-barcoded 5' primer and a J-beta primer mix that a second PCR of roughly 7 to 12 cycles was run. A tag from a template-switch adaptor with 12 random nucleotides marked each cDNA molecule. TCRdb re-analysed the 5' RACE reads in MiXCR, keeping a single row per CDR3 protein. The data show more than 450,000 distinct CDR3 sequences, with about 25% seen just once and approximately 3.7% held by the top ten. Comment on this clonotype: Its antigen is not known.

These same data were also listed under a study on T cells of mothers and their children. This second study notes: Biologically related mothers and children overlapped slightly more than unrelated pairs, a non-significant difference.

Sequenced: blood. The receptor comes from a boy between 2 and 10 years old in good health.

CDR3 bases: TGTGCCAGCAGCGTTAGCGGAGGTCCCCTCGATGAGCAGTTCTTC. Residues: CASSVSGGPLDEQFF. The chain recombines TRBV7-9 with TRBJ2-5, with D perhaps TRBD2 (6 bases). The J call may not be correct, given that the DNA end is closer to TRBJ2-1. CDR1 and CDR2 from the germline V gene are SEHNR and FQNEAQ (reference sequence). The CDR3 is 15 amino acids.